The clone carrying this T cell receptor beta chain was counted between two and nine times. During its preparation, the TCRbeta library received unique molecular identifiers. TCRdb recomputed calls from the PCR reads with MiXCR, one row per CDR3 protein. The repertoire has around 490,000 distinct CDR3 sequences, about an eighth of them found once; the top ten carry 14%. This sample is drawn from a study of T-cell reconstitution after alpha-beta-depleted transplantation in children. CDR3 size: 14 residues. V was cut by 1 base and J by 3 bases, with 13 bases left in between. Germline V gene sequence: CDR1 SQVTM, CDR2 ANQGSEA.

This chain connects TRBV29-1 to TRBJ2-7; no firm D call. The material sequenced was PBMCs, mostly from graft donor cells, taken 180 days after TCRalphabeta/CD19-depleted stem cell transplant. This sequence was found in a female patient aged 2-10 years who had a stem cell transplant for aplastic anemia, so the T cells may come from the graft donor. Here the CDR3 DNA reads TGCAGCGTTGAAGGCGGAGAGGATGACTACGAGCAGTACTTC. It yields the protein CSVEGGEDDYEQYF.